The 10 T cell receptor beta chains given below trace back to one sample, sequenced in a study of CD8+CD57+ T cells in acquired aplastic anemia. Researchers used genomic DNA as the template to profile TCR beta VDJ and CDR3. TCRdb re-derived calls from the reads in MiXCR, one entry per CDR3 protein. The sample has hundreds of thousands of distinct CDR3 sequences; around 60% are singletons. Material: sorted CD4+, CD8+, or CD8+CD57+ T cells (not recorded which) from PBMCs. The receptors were sampled from a human donor with severe aplastic anemia or a healthy control (not recorded which).

The J gene is TRBJ2-7, the V gene TRBV20-1; either TRBD1 or TRBD2 may fit D (5 bases each). With 7 bases removed from V and 9 bases from J, the gap between germline ends came to 19 bases. The V gene's germline CDR1 is DFQATT and CDR2 SNEGSKA (reference sequence). CDR3 length: 12 amino acids. DNA for the CDR3: TGCAGTGGGGTCGGGACGGCCCCCGGGCAGTACTTC. It yields the protein CSGVGTAPGQYF.

The chain has TRBV24-1 and TRBJ1-2, with TRBD1 identical over 8 bases. The CDR3 runs 14 residues. The junction had 5 bases not matched to a gene; V was cut back by 4 bases and J by 5 bases. Germline V gene lookup returns CDR1 KGHDR and CDR2 SFDVKD. Here the CDR3 DNA reads TGTGCCACCAGTGACTTGGACAGGGTTTATGGCTACACCTTC. Translated: CATSDLDRVYGYTF.

This clonotype occurred a few times. CDR3 region: CASSVGDDYEQYF. In nucleotides, the CDR3 is TGTGCCAGCAGCGTAGGAGACGACTACGAGCAGTACTTC. This chain connects TRBV9 to TRBJ2-7; no reliable D call. With 0 bases removed from V and 3 bases from J, the gap between germline ends came to 7 bases. CDR1 SGDLS and CDR2 YYNGEE come from the germline V gene. The CDR3 loop spans 13 amino acids. Complete variable domain (other parts from reference TRBV9 and TRBJ2-7): DSGVTQTPKHLITATGQRVTLRCSPRSGDLSVYWYQQSLDQGLQFLIQYYNGEERAKGNILERFSAQQFPDLHSELNLSSLELGDSALYFCASSVGDDYEQYFGPGTRLTVT.

The rearrangement links TRBV5-1 to TRBJ2-7; D remains ambiguous. The CDR3 extends over 11 amino acids. Trimming stripped 5 bases from V and 6 bases from J, with 9 bases between. Germline loops: CDR1 SGHRS, CDR2 YFSETQ. CDR3 bases: TGCGCCAGCAGGAGCGAAACCGAGCAGTACTTC. It codes for CASRSETEQYF.

The J gene is TRBJ2-1, the V gene TRBV7-3; D is perhaps TRBD1 (5 bases). The length of the CDR3 is 14 residues. V was pared by 4 bases and J by 7 bases, with 14 bases between. CDR1 and CDR2 (germline): SGHTA, FQGTGA. This CDR3 reads CASSSGPQGNEQFF. The CDR3 DNA is TGTGCCAGCAGCTCCGGGCCCCAGGGAAATGAGCAGTTCTTC.

This clonotype was recorded at least ten times. The genes are TRBV19 and TRBJ2-7; no definite D call. V gave up 7 bases and J gave up 3 bases, with 7 bases separating them. Germline CDR1 reads LNHDA; CDR2 reads SQIVND (reference sequence). The CDR3 is made up of 11 amino acids. CDR3 nucleotide sequence: TGTGCCAGTACTAATTACTACGAGCAGTACTTC. Translated: CASTNYYEQYF.

This clonotype has more than one count but fewer than ten. CDR3 nucleotides: TGTGCCACCAGTGCCCCGGGACAGGGCCAGTCCTACGAGCAGTACTTC. Protein sequence: CATSAPGQGQSYEQYF. The chain has TRBV24-1 and TRBJ2-7, with 9 nucleotides matching TRBD1. CDR1 KGHDR and CDR2 SFDVKD come from the germline V gene. J lost 1 base, V lost 5 bases, and 8 bases had no gene match. This CDR3 is built from 16 residues.

The chain links TRBV11-2 to TRBJ2-5; 8 bases map to TRBD1. With 1 base clipped from V and 5 bases from J, the junction kept 12 bases outside the gene matches. Germline CDR1 reads SGHAT; CDR2 reads FQNNGV. The CDR3 spans 17 residues. The CDR3 DNA follows: TGTGCCAGCAGCTTAGGGGTGCAGGGGGCCCTTGGGGAGACCCAGTACTTC. Translation: CASSLGVQGALGETQYF.

The V gene is TRBV7-3, the J gene TRBJ2-5, with 13 bases aligning to TRBD2. Germline-derived CDR1 and CDR2 are SGHTA and FQGTGA. V trimming: 1 base; J trimming: 4 bases; junction bases outside the gene matches: 12. The CDR3 is 19 amino acids. CDR3 region: CASSLKGAGLAGEGETQYF. Here the CDR3 DNA reads TGTGCCAGCAGCTTAAAGGGGGCTGGACTAGCGGGGGAAGGAGAGACCCAGTACTTC.

Points on this clonotype: A read error may account for a junction end that differs from germline. The V gene is TRBV15, the J gene TRBJ1-3; D call uncertain. Germline assignment: CDR1 LNHNV and CDR2 YYDKDF (reference sequence). The length of the CDR3 is 11 residues. CDR3 nucleotides: TGTGCCACCAGCAGAGGTGGGAGAGCGGATTTT. This encodes CATSRGGRADF. Together with reference TRBV15 and TRBJ1-3, the CDR3 gives the full variable domain: DAMVIQNPRYQVTQFGKPVTLSCSQTLNHNVMYWYQQKSSQAPKLLFHYYDKDFNNEADTPDNFQSRRPNTSFCFLDIRSPGLGDTAMYLCATSRGGRADFGEGSWLTVV.